This T cell receptor beta chain was profiled in a study of T cell responses to AZD1222 COVID-19 vaccine. Study-wide results and caveats: The donor group comprised mostly white British people and more females; the analysis possibly underestimated clonal diversity. With two AZD1222 doses given, Spike-specific TCR breadth and depth both rose.

Clones were read by immunoSEQ multiplex PCR, and TCRdb kept only the in-frame ones, dropping some. The sample lists over 100,000 clones, 75% to 85% occurring once. CDR1 is SGHRS and CDR2 is YFSETQ in the germline V gene. Trimming cost V 0 bases and J 7 bases, with 14 bases left between them. CDR3 length: 14 residues. Remarks on this clone: The antigen remains undetermined. The sample carries other DNA sequences with the same CDR3.

V and J are TRBV5-1 and TRBJ2-7; TRBD2 is a possible D gene (5 bases). The starting material was peripheral blood, obtained 28 days after the second dose of the MenACWY control vaccine. The source is an adult who received the MenACWY meningococcal vaccine as a control. The CDR3 is CASSLGGASGEQYV. The CDR3 DNA sequence: TGCGCCAGCAGCTTGGGAGGTGCCTCGGGGGAGCAGTACGTC.